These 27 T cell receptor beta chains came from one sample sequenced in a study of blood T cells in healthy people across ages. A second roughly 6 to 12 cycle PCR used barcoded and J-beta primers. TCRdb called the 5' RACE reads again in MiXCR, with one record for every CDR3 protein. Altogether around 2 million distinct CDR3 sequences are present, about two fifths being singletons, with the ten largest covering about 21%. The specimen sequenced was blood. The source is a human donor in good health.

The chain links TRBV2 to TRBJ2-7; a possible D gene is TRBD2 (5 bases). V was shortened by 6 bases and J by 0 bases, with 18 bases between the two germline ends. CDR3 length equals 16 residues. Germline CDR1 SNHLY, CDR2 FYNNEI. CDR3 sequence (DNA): TGTGCCAGCAGCCGTTCGGGGAGCCCCGGCTCCTACGAGCAGTACTTC. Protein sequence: CASSRSGSPGSYEQYF.

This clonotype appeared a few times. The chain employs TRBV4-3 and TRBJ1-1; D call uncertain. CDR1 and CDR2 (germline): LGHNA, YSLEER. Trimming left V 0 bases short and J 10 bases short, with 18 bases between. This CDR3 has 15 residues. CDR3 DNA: TGCGCCAGCAGCCAAGATTTAGTCGGGCCTTCCTCAGCTTTCTTT. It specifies CASSQDLVGPSSAFF.

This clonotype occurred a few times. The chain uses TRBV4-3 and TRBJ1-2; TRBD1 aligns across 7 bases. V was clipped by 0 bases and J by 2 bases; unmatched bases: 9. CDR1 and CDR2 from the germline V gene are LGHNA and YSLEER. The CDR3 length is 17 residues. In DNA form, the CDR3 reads TGCGCCAGCAGCCAAGATCGTCAGGGACAGAGGAACTATGGCTACACCTTC. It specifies CASSQDRQGQRNYGYTF.

CDR3 in amino acids: CSVSHGQDRSGYTF. In DNA, the CDR3 is TGCAGTGTATCGCATGGACAGGATCGTAGTGGCTACACCTTC. V usage is TRBV20-1 and J usage is TRBJ1-2; the match to TRBD1 covers 7 bases. Germline CDR1 is DFQATT and CDR2 is SNEGSKA (reference sequence). The CDR3 totals 14 residues. V was clipped by 7 bases and J by 7 bases; unmatched bases: 15.

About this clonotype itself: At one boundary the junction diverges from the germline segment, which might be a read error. The CDR3 DNA sequence: TGTGCCACCAGTGGGACGACGGGGGTCCTCCAAGAGATCCAGTACTTC. It codes for CATSGTTGVLQEIQYF. The genes are TRBV24-1 and TRBJ2-5; perhaps TRBD2 as D (6 bases). The CDR3 consists of 16 residues. Germline CDR1 and CDR2: KGHDR and SFDVKD.

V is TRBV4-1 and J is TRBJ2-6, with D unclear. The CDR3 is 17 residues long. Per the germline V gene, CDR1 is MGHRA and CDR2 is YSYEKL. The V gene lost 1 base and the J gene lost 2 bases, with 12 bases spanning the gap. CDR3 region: CASSQGERPPGANVLTF. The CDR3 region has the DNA TGCGCCAGCAGCCAAGGAGAACGGCCCCCTGGGGCCAACGTCCTGACTTTC.

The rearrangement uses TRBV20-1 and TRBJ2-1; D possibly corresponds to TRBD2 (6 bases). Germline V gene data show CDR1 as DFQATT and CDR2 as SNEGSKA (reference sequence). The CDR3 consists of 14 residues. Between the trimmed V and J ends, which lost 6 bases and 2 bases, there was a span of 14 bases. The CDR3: CSAVWRDPYNEQFF. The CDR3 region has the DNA TGCAGTGCCGTATGGCGGGATCCCTACAATGAGCAGTTCTTC.

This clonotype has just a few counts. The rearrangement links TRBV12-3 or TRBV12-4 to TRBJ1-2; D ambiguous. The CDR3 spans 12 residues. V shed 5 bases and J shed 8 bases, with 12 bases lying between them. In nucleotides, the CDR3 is TGTGCCAGCAGTGCACGGGCGTGGGGCTACACCTTC. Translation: CASSARAWGYTF.

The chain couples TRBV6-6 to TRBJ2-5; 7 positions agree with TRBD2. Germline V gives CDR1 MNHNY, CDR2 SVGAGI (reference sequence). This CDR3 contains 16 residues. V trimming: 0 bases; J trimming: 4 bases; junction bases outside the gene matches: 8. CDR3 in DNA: TGTGCCAGCAGTTACTCGAATACGCTAGCGGTAGAGACCCAGTACTTC. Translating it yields CASSYSNTLAVETQYF.

The CDR3 bases are TGTGCCAGCAGTTCCCGGGGGGGAGTCGAGCAGTACTTC. Its protein product is CASSSRGGVEQYF. V gene TRBV12-3 or TRBV12-4 combines with J gene TRBJ2-7; 8 nucleotides align to TRBD2. The length of the CDR3 is 13 residues. V lost 4 bases to trimming and J lost 6 bases; unmatched junction nucleotides: 5.

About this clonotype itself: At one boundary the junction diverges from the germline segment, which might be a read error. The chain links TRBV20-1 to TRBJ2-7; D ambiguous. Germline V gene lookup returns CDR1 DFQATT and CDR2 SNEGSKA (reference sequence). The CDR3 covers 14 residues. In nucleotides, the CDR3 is TGCAGTGCTAGAGATAGTATGAGCTCCTGCGAGCAGTACTTC. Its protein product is CSARDSMSSCEQYF.

Here the CDR3 reads CASSEGGGKQETQYF. In DNA form, the CDR3 reads TGTGCCAGCAGTGAAGGGGGCGGCAAACAAGAGACCCAGTACTTC. This chain connects TRBV6-1 to TRBJ2-5; maybe TRBD1 (5 bases). CDR3 length: 15 amino acids. V shed 1 base and J shed 2 bases, with 11 bases lying between them. Germline V gives CDR1 MNHNS, CDR2 SASEGT.

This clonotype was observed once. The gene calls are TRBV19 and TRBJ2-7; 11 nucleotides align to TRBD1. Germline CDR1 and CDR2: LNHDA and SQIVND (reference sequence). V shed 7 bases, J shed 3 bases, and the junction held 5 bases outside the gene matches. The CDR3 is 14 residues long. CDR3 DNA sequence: TGTGCCAGTACCGCCGGGACAGGGGGCTACGAGCAGTACTTC. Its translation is CASTAGTGGYEQYF. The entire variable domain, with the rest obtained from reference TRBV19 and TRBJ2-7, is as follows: DGGITQSPKYLFRKEGQNVTLSCEQNLNHDAMYWYRQDPGQGLRLIYYSQIVNDFQKGDIAEGYSVSREKKESFPLTVTSAQKNPTAFYLCASTAGTGGYEQYFGPGTRLTVT.

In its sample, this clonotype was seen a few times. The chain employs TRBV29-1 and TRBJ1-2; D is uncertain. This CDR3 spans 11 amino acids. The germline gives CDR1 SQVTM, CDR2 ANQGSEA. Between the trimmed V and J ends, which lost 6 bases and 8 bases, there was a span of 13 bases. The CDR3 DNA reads TGCAGCGTCCAGACGGCAGTGGGCTACACCTTC. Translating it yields CSVQTAVGYTF. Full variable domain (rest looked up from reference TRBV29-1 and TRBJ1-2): SAVISQKPSRDICQRGTSLTIQCQVDSQVTMMFWYRQQPGQSLTLIATANQGSEATYESGFVIDKFPISRPNLTFSTLTVSNMSPEDSSIYLCSVQTAVGYTFGSGTRLTVV.

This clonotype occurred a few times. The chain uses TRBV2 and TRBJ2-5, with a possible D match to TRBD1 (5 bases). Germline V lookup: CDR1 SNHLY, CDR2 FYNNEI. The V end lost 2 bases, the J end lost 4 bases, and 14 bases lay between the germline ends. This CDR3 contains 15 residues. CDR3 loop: CASSENGLRGETQYF. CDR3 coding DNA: TGTGCCAGCAGTGAAAACGGTCTAAGGGGAGAGACCCAGTACTTC.

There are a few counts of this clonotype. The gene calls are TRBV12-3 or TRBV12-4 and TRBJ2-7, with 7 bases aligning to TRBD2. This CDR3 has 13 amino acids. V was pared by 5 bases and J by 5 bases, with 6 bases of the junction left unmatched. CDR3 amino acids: CASSRPGGDEQYF. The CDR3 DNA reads TGTGCCAGCAGTAGGCCGGGGGGTGACGAGCAGTACTTC.

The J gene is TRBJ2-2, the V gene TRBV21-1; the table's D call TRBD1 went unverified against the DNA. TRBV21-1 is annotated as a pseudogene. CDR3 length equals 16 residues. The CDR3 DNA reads TGTGCCAGCAGCTCATACAGGGGGCAGGACACCGGGGAGCTGTTTTTT. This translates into CASSSYRGQDTGELFF.

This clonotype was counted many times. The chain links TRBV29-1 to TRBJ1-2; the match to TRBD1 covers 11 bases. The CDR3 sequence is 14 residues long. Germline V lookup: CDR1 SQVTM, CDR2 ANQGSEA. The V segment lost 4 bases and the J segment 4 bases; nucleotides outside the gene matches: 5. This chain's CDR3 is CSVVGDRGSYGYTF. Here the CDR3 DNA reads TGCAGCGTTGTTGGGGACAGGGGGTCCTATGGCTACACCTTC.

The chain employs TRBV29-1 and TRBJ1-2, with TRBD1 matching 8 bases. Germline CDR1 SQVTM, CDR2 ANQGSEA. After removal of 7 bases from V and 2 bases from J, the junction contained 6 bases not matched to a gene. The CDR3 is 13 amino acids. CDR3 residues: CSADRGINYGYTF. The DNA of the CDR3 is TGCAGCGCCGACAGGGGAATCAACTATGGCTACACCTTC. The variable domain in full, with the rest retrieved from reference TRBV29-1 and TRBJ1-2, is SAVISQKPSRDICQRGTSLTIQCQVDSQVTMMFWYRQQPGQSLTLIATANQGSEATYESGFVIDKFPISRPNLTFSTLTVSNMSPEDSSIYLCSADRGINYGYTFGSGTRLTVV.

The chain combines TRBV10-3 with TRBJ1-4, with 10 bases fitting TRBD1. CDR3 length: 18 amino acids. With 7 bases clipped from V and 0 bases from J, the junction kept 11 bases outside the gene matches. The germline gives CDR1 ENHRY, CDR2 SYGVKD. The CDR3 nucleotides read TGTGCCATCATCCTACGGGACAGGGGAGACTCAACTAATGAAAAACTGTTTTTT. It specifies CAIILRDRGDSTNEKLFF.

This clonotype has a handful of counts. CDR3: CASSRETSSRDTQYF. Here the CDR3 DNA reads TGTGCCAGCAGCCGAGAAACCTCTTCGCGGGATACGCAGTATTTT. The chain joins TRBV4-2 to TRBJ2-3; D unresolved. CDR3 length: 15 residues. Germline CDR1 and CDR2: LGHNA and YNFKEQ. Trimming pared 4 bases from V and 6 bases from J, leaving 17 bases between.

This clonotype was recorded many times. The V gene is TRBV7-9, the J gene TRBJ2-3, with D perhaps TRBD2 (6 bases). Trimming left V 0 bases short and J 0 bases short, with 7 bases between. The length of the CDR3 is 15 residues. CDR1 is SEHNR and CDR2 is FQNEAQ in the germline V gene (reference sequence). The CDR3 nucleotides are TGTGCCAGCAGCTTAGCCGGGACTAGCACAGATACGCAGTATTTT. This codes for CASSLAGTSTDTQYF.

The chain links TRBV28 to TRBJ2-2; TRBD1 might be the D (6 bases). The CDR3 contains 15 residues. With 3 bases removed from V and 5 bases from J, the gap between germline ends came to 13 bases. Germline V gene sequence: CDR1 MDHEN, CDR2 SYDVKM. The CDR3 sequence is CASSFSGDMTGELFF. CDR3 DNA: TGTGCCAGCAGTTTTTCAGGGGATATGACCGGGGAGCTGTTTTTT.

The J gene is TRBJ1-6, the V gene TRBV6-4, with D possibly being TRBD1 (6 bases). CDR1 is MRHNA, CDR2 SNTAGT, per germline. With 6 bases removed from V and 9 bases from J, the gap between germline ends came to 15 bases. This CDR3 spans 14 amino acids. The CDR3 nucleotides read TGTGCCAGCAGCGTGACAGGATTCGGTTCACCCCTCCACTTT. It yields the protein CASSVTGFGSPLHF.

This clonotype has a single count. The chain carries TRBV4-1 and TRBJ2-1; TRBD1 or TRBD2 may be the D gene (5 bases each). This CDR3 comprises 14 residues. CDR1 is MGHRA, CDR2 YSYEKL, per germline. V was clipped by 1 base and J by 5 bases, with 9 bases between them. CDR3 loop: CASSQVGTDNEQFF. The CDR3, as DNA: TGCGCCAGCAGCCAAGTGGGGACGGACAATGAGCAGTTCTTC.

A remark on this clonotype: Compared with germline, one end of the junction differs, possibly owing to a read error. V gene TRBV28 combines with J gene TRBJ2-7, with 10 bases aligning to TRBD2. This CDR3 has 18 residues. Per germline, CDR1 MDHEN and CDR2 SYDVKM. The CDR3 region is CASSLPSGSYNLNYEQCF. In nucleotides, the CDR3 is TGTGCCAGCAGTTTGCCTAGCGGGAGTTATAACCTTAACTACGAGCAGTGCTTC.

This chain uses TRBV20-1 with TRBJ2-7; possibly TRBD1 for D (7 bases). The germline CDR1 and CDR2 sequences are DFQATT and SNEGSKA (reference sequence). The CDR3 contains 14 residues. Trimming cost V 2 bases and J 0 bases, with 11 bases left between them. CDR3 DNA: TGCAGTGCTAGACAGGGGGGATTCTCCTACGAGCAGTACTTC. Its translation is CSARQGGFSYEQYF.